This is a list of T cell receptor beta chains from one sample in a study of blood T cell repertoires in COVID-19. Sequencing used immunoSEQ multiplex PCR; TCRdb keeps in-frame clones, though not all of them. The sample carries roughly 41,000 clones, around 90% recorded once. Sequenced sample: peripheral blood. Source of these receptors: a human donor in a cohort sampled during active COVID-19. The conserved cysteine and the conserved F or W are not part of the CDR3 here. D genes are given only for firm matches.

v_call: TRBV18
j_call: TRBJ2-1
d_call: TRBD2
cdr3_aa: ASSPTSGTYNEQF

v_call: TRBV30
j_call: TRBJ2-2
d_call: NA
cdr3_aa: ASAPARGGDTGELF

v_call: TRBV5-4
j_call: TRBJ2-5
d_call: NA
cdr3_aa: ASSLDRETQY

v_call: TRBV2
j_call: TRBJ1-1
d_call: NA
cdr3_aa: ASSELQEGNTEAF

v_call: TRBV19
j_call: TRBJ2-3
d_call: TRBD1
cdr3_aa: ASSSTGQGGTDTQY

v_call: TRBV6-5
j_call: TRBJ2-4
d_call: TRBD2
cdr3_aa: ASSSRLAGTKNIQY

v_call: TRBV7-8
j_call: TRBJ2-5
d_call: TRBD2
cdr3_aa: ASSLAAGVGFPHVSY

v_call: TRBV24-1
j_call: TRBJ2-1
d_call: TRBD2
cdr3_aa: ATRGTSRYNEQF

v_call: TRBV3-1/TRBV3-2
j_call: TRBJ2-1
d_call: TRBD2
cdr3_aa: ASSRGLAAQF

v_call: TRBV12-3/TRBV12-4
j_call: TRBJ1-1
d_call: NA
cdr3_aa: ASSSQGTAEAF

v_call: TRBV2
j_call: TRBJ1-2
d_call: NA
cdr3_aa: ASRDMVEGYT

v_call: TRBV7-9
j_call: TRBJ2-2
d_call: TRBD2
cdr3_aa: ASSSSGTSGVLTGELF

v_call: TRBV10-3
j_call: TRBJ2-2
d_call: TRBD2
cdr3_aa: AISERLAGGGNTGELF

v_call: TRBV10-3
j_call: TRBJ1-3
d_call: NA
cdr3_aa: AISESQGSSSGNTIY

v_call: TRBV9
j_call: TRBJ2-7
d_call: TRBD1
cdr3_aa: ASSVADRVYEQY

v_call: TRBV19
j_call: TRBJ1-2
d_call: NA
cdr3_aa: ASSSPLANNYGYT

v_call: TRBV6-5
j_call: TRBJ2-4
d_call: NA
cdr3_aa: ASSPRDIANIQY

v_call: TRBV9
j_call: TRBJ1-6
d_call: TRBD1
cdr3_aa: ASSVSGTGSNSPLH

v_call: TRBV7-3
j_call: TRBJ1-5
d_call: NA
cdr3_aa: ASSFYPTGQIVGQPQH

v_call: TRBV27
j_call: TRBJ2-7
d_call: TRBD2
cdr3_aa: ASSSHGLERREQY

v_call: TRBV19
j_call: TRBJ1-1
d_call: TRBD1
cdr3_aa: ASSTQGAVTEAF

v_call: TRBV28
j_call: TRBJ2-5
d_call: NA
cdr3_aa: ASSLVVGVGRETQY

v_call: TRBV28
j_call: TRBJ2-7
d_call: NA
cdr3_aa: ASSLGDTSYEQY

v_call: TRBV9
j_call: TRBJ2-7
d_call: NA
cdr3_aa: ASSVVPLREQY

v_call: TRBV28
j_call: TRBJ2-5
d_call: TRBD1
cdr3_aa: ASSLPGQLQETQY

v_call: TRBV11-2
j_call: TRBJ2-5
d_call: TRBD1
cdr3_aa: ASSLGVQGAPQETQY

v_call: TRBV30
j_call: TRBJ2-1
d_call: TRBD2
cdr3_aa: AWGGYSGSYNEQF

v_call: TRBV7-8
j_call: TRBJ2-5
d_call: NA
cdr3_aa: ASSFGWTKQETQY

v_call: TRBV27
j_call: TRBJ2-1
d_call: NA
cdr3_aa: ASSLFSGVDEQF

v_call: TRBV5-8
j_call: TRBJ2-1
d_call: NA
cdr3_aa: ASSLTPSWGDEQF

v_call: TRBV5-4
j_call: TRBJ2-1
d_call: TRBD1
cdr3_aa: ASSTGGVGDNEQF

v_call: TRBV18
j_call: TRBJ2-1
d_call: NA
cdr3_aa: ASSRGQSLLYNEQF

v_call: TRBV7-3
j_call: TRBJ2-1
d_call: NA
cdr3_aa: ASSLGEALFFNEQF

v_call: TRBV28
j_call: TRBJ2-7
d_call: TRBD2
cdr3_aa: ASSSGGGGSYEQY

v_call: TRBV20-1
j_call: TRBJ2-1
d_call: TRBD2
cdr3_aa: SASASGRVF

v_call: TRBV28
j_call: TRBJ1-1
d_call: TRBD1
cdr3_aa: ASSLTPGQQEAF

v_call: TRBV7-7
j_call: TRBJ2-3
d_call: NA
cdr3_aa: ASSLAPRDTQY

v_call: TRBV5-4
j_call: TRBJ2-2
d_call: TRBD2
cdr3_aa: ASSPASLAGGPGTGELF

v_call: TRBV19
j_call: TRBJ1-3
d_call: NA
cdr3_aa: ASRLDRGIFSGNTIY

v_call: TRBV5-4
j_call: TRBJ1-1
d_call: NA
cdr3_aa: ASSTGTTKNTEAF

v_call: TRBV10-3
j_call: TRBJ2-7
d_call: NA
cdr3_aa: AIRQPGVEQY

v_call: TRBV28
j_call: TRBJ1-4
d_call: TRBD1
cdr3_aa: ASSSQDRDNEKLF

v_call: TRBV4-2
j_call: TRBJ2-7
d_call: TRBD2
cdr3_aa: ASSRHGTSGFPNEQY

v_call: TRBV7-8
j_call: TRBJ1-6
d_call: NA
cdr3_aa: ASSSLGGDNSPLH

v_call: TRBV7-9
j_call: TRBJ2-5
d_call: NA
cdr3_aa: ASSYGGLRRGAETQY

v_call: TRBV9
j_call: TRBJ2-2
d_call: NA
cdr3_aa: ASSGQGGAGELF

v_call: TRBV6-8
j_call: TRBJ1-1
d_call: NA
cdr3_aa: ASSPPGRPSNTEAF

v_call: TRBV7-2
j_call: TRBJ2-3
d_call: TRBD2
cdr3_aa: ASSPIAGGPDTQY

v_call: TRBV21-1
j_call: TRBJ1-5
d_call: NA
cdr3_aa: ASTLSRGGQPQH